Below are 29 T cell receptor beta chains sequenced from a single sample in a study of vaccination and CD4 T cells after COVID-19. The Oncomine TCR Beta short-read assay was applied to DNA of cultured CD4+ T cells. TCRdb fed the PCR reads into MiXCR, producing one record per CDR3 protein. The profile shows roughly 20,000 distinct CDR3 sequences, around 40% of them singletons. What these receptors recognize is not known. This sample's treatment: roughly 10-day PBMC culture with coronavirus spike peptide pools or control peptides (ViraFEST assay). The sample in question was CD4+ T cells from blood, cultured in vitro, obtained after SARS-CoV-2 vaccination. The receptors were gathered from a human donor who had recovered from COVID-19.

This chain connects TRBV19 to TRBJ1-1; tentatively, D is TRBD1 (6 bases). Germline V gives CDR1 LNHDA, CDR2 SQIVND (reference sequence). V shed 5 bases and J shed 0 bases, with 10 bases lying between them. The CDR3 is 14 residues long. CDR3 nucleotides: TGTGCCAGTAGTCCTGACAGGATGAACACTGAAGCTTTCTTT. Its translation is CASSPDRMNTEAFF. The full variable domain, rest sourced from reference TRBV19 and TRBJ1-1, is DGGITQSPKYLFRKEGQNVTLSCEQNLNHDAMYWYRQDPGQGLRLIYYSQIVNDFQKGDIAEGYSVSREKKESFPLTVTSAQKNPTAFYLCASSPDRMNTEAFFGQGTRLTVV.

The J gene is TRBJ1-1, the V gene TRBV20-1; D not resolved. V lost 5 bases, J lost 1 base, and 17 bases lay in between. The CDR3 is 15 amino acids. Germline CDR1 is DFQATT and CDR2 is SNEGSKA (reference sequence). Here the CDR3 reads CSALDPLLGNTEAFF. The DNA for the CDR3 is TGCAGTGCTCTTGACCCACTACTGGGGAACACTGAAGCTTTCTTT.

The rearrangement links TRBV7-2 to TRBJ2-5, with D tentatively TRBD2 (6 bases). Trimming took off 1 base at V and 2 bases at J, with 20 bases between the two ends. The CDR3 length is 18 residues. Germline V gene lookup returns CDR1 SGHTA and CDR2 FQGNSA. Written as DNA, the CDR3 is TGTGCCAGCAGCTTAGTGGCGGGGTTCATAGGTGGACAAGAGACCCAGTACTTC. This sequence encodes CASSLVAGFIGGQETQYF.

The chain uses TRBV7-2 and TRBJ2-3, with TRBD2 matching 7 bases. J gave up 5 bases and V 2 bases, and 10 bases lay outside the gene matches. Germline loops: CDR1 SGHTA, CDR2 FQGNSA. The CDR3 runs to 16 residues. The CDR3 region is CASSLFPSGKGDTQYF. Written as DNA, the CDR3 is TGTGCCAGCAGCTTATTTCCCAGCGGGAAAGGAGATACGCAGTATTTT.

The J gene is TRBJ1-1, the V gene TRBV12-3 or TRBV12-4; unclear D gene. The CDR3 spans 14 residues. V was pared by 6 bases and J by 5 bases, with 16 bases between. CDR3 sequence reads: CASSPRDIITEAFF. DNA for the CDR3: TGTGCCAGCAGCCCCCGTGACATCATAACTGAAGCTTTCTTT.

The rearrangement links TRBV7-6 to TRBJ2-5; weak D call: TRBD2 (5 bases). The CDR3 length is 12 residues. Deletions cut 4 bases from V and 2 bases from J, with 5 bases between. Germline CDR1 SGHVS, CDR2 FNYEAQ. The CDR3 coding sequence is TGTGCCAGCAGCTCGGGGCAAGAGACCCAGTACTTC. Residues: CASSSGQETQYF.

The CDR3 protein is CASSLSGTSVGQYF. For the CDR3, the DNA is TGTGCCAGCAGCCTTAGCGGGACCTCCGTAGGGCAGTACTTC. The genes are TRBV11-1 and TRBJ2-7; 8 positions match TRBD2. V dropped 5 bases and J dropped 9; count of bases not matched to a gene: 12. Germline loops: CDR1 SGHAT, CDR2 FQDESV (reference sequence). The CDR3 sequence is 14 residues long.

This chain connects TRBV2 to TRBJ2-2; no clear D gene. The CDR3 loop spans 15 amino acids. Trimming removed 4 bases from V and 8 bases from J, with 17 bases in between. Germline V gives CDR1 SNHLY, CDR2 FYNNEI. The DNA of the CDR3 is TGTGCCAGCAGTGTTGTTCAGCCCAGATCTGGGGAGCTGTTTTTT. It is translated as CASSVVQPRSGELFF.

The rearrangement joins TRBV15 to TRBJ2-5; D is ambiguous. CDR3 size: 14 residues. V was trimmed by 3 bases and J by 4 bases, leaving 12 bases between them. CDR1 LNHNV and CDR2 YYDKDF come from the germline V gene (reference sequence). In DNA form, the CDR3 reads TGTGCCACCAGCAGCTACGAGAGTTCAGAGACCCAGTACTTC. Translating it yields CATSSYESSETQYF.

This clonotype was seen just once. The rearrangement links TRBV7-2 to TRBJ1-1; 8 nucleotides align to TRBD1. With V trimmed by 2 bases and J by 4 bases, 3 bases remained unmatched. Germline V gene data show CDR1 as SGHTA and CDR2 as FQGNSA. The CDR3 sequence is 14 residues long. CDR3 residues: CASSLPRGLTEAFF. The CDR3 DNA is TGTGCCAGCAGCTTACCCAGGGGGCTCACTGAAGCTTTCTTT.

This clonotype was seen a few times. V is TRBV6-1 and J is TRBJ2-2; no clear D gene. Trimming cost V 7 bases and J 1 base, with 10 bases left between them. There are 14 residues in the CDR3. CDR1 and CDR2 from the germline V gene are MNHNS and SASEGT. The CDR3 nucleotides are TGTGCCAGCACCCCTTCGAAGAACACCGGGGAGCTGTTTTTT. This gives the protein CASTPSKNTGELFF.

Concerning this clonotype: Germline and junction disagree at one end, which may indicate a read error. The chain employs TRBV27 and TRBJ2-1; no clear D gene. This CDR3 comprises 14 residues. In germline, CDR1 is MNHEY, CDR2 SMNVEV (reference sequence). The CDR3 spells CASSLELQRDEQFF. The CDR3 nucleotides read TGCGCCAGCAGCCTAGAGCTCCAAAGGGATGAGCAGTTCTTC.

The gene calls are TRBV7-8 and TRBJ2-1; possibly TRBD2 for D (5 bases). Germline V gene sequence: CDR1 SGHVS, CDR2 FQNEAQ. There are 15 residues in the CDR3. V lost 5 bases to trimming and J lost 7 bases, with 18 bases between them. Here the CDR3 reads CASSPREIARNEQFF. In DNA form, the CDR3 reads TGTGCCAGCAGCCCCCGTGAGATAGCGAGGAATGAGCAGTTCTTC.

A word on this clonotype: A single base separates this from a much larger clone, so it may be a read error. The V and J genes are TRBV7-2 and TRBJ2-2; 8 positions agree with TRBD1. Germline CDR1 is SGHTA and CDR2 is FQGNSA. The CDR3 totals 16 residues. The CDR3 reads CASSLGSNRGTGEVFF. The CDR3 nucleotides are TGTGCCAGCAGCTTAGGGTCGAACAGGGGGACCGGGGAGGTGTTTTTT. Full variable domain (rest looked up from reference TRBV7-2 and TRBJ2-2): GAGVSQSPSNKVTEKGKDVELRCDPISGHTALYWYRQSLGQGLEFLIYFQGNSAPDKSGLPSDRFSAERTGGSVSTLTIQRTQQEDSAVYLCASSLGSNRGTGEVFFGEGSRLTVL.

The gene calls are TRBV6-1 and TRBJ2-7; 8 bases are shared with TRBD1. The J segment lost 2 bases and the V segment lost 6 bases, leaving 9 bases of the junction unmatched. This CDR3 has 15 amino acids. CDR1 and CDR2 (germline): MNHNS, SASEGT. CDR3 loop: CASRAGQGGTYEQYF. In nucleotides, the CDR3 is TGTGCCAGCAGGGCCGGACAGGGTGGGACCTACGAGCAGTACTTC.

A few counts support this clonotype. The chain couples TRBV2 to TRBJ1-5; no clear D. V was trimmed by 6 bases and J by 1 base, leaving 7 bases between them. CDR3 length equals 13 residues. The germline V gene has CDR1 SNHLY and CDR2 FYNNEI. CDR3 nucleotide sequence: TGTGCCAGCAGCAGAGGAAGCAATCAGCCCCAGCATTTT. It specifies CASSRGSNQPQHF.

This chain connects TRBV2 to TRBJ2-5; tentative D call: TRBD2 (5 bases). Deletions cut 5 bases from V and 4 bases from J, with 14 bases between. The CDR3 is made up of 14 amino acids. Germline CDR1 reads SNHLY; CDR2 reads FYNNEI. The chain's CDR3 is CASSRGGQRETQYF. The CDR3 region has the DNA TGTGCCAGCAGTCGAGGAGGCCAACGAGAGACCCAGTACTTC.

This clonotype appeared a few times. The rearrangement links TRBV20-1 to TRBJ1-1, with a possible D match to TRBD1 (5 bases). Trimming removed 1 base at V and 7 bases at J, with 13 bases between. The CDR3 totals 13 residues. Per the germline V gene, CDR1 is DFQATT and CDR2 is SNEGSKA (reference sequence). CDR3 DNA sequence: TGCAGTGCTAGAGGATGGGTAAGGGGTGAAGCTTTCTTT. It yields the protein CSARGWVRGEAFF.

This chain joins TRBV2 and TRBJ1-2, with no clear D. CDR1 is SNHLY and CDR2 is FYNNEI in the germline V gene. The CDR3 totals 12 residues. V gave up 3 bases and J gave up 1 base, with 3 bases separating them. The CDR3 nucleotides read TGTGCCAGCAGTGAGCTTAACTATGGCTACACCTTC. Translated, it gives CASSELNYGYTF.

This rearrangement joins TRBV30 to TRBJ2-7; D is uncertain. Germline CDR1 GTSNPN, CDR2 SVGIG (reference sequence). V dropped 0 bases and J dropped 6 bases, with 12 bases sitting between them. This CDR3 has 13 amino acids. For the CDR3, the DNA is TGTGCCTGGAGTGTACTTGATGGTGGCGAGCAGTACTTC. Translating it yields CAWSVLDGGEQYF.

This rearrangement joins TRBV4-1 to TRBJ2-7; 12 bases are shared with TRBD2. The CDR3 runs 14 residues. After removal of 3 bases from V and 6 bases from J, the junction contained 3 bases not matched to a gene. Germline lookup yields CDR1 MGHRA and CDR2 YSYEKL. The CDR3 sequence: CASSQTSGRGEQYF. In DNA form, the CDR3 reads TGCGCCAGCAGCCAGACTAGCGGGAGAGGCGAGCAGTACTTC.

This clonotype has more than one count but fewer than ten. The chain is built from TRBV20-1 and TRBJ1-2; TRBD1 is a possible D gene (5 bases). CDR3 length: 15 residues. The V gene's germline CDR1 is DFQATT and CDR2 SNEGSKA (reference sequence). V was clipped by 5 bases and J by 4 bases, with 20 bases between them. The CDR3 DNA sequence: TGCAGTGCTCTTGAGGACAAAACGAAGGCCTATGGCTACACCTTC. Encoded protein: CSALEDKTKAYGYTF.

This clonotype was counted a few times. This chain links TRBV7-9 with TRBJ2-7, with D perhaps being TRBD1 or TRBD2 (6 bases each). Germline CDR1 SEHNR, CDR2 FQNEAQ (reference sequence). The CDR3 is 12 residues long. Deletions cut 5 bases from V and 4 bases from J, with 9 bases between. The CDR3 sequence is CASSKGGYEQYF. The CDR3 nucleotides are TGTGCCAGCAGCAAGGGGGGATACGAGCAGTACTTC.

The V gene is TRBV7-3, the J gene TRBJ2-1; 7 nucleotides agree with TRBD2. The V gene end was trimmed by 7 bases and the J gene end by 8 bases; junction bases not matched to a gene: 8. Per germline, CDR1 SGHTA and CDR2 FQGTGA. This CDR3 contains 13 residues. CDR3 sequence reads: CASTRDYLYEQFF. Here the CDR3 DNA reads TGTGCCAGCACTAGGGACTATCTCTATGAGCAGTTCTTC.

The chain has TRBV5-4 and TRBJ1-1; 7 nucleotides line up with TRBD1. Looked up from germline, CDR1 is SGHNT and CDR2 is YYREEE (reference sequence). The length of the CDR3 is 13 residues. Germline trimming cut 4 bases from V and 6 bases from J; bases unmatched to any gene: 6. As DNA, the CDR3 is TGTGCCAGCAGCGGGGGACAGAAGGCTGAAGCTTTCTTT. Amino acids: CASSGGQKAEAFF.

This clonotype was seen a few times. As DNA, the CDR3 is TGTGCCAGCAGCTTAAACAGGGCCGGGGAGCTGTTTTTT. The encoded protein is CASSLNRAGELFF. The J gene is TRBJ2-2, the V gene TRBV7-9, with D possibly being TRBD1 (6 bases). CDR3 length: 13 amino acids. Trimming pared 2 bases from V and 6 bases from J, leaving 7 bases between. CDR1 is SEHNR, CDR2 FQNEAQ, per germline (reference sequence).

This clonotype has more than one count but fewer than ten. V is TRBV2 and J is TRBJ2-3; D not certain. The ends were cut back, 4 bases at V and 0 bases at J, with 8 bases in the middle. The CDR3 sequence is 14 residues long. The germline CDR1 and CDR2 sequences are SNHLY and FYNNEI. DNA of the CDR3: TGTGCCAGCAGTGTTTGGATTAGCACAGATACGCAGTATTTT. Translating it yields CASSVWISTDTQYF.

The rearrangement links TRBV21-1 to TRBJ2-7; the table's D call, TRBD2, was not checked against the DNA. TRBV21-1 corresponds to a pseudogene. The CDR3 runs to 18 residues. CDR3 in amino acids: CASSNKRERDRGSYEQYF. CDR3 in DNA: TGTGCCAGCAGCAACAAAAGAGAGCGGGACAGGGGCTCCTACGAGCAGTACTTC.

The chain is built from TRBV6-1 and TRBJ2-1; TRBD2 aligns across 9 bases. V gave up 5 bases and J gave up 1 base; unmatched junction bases: 9. The CDR3 covers 17 residues. CDR1 and CDR2 from the germline V gene are MNHNS and SASEGT. In DNA, the CDR3 is TGTGCCAGCAGTAGACCGGGACTAGCAGAATCCTACAATGAGCAGTTCTTC. Translating gives CASSRPGLAESYNEQFF.